A single sample gave rise to the 18 T cell receptor beta chains below, sequenced in a study of OX40 agonist ivuxolimab in advanced cancers. Generated by immunoSEQ multiplex PCR, the TCRdb table keeps only in-frame clones and is missing some. The table shows some 98,000 clones, with roughly 91% occurring only once. The sample consisted of CD4+ or CD8+ T cells sorted from blood, taken in a trial of the OX40 agonist ivuxolimab. All receptors derive from an adult with an advanced solid tumor such as melanoma, head and neck, liver or kidney cancer.

The V call is TRBV4-1, the J call TRBJ2-7, with no clear D. Trimming took off 4 bases at V and 0 bases at J, with 19 bases between the two ends. The germline V gene encodes CDR1 MGHRA and CDR2 YSYEKL. There are 17 residues in the CDR3. CDR3 loop: CASSREARWTGSYEQYF. The CDR3 DNA reads as TGCGCCAGCAGCCGAGAGGCTCGCTGGACGGGCTCCTACGAGCAGTACTTC.

The J gene is TRBJ1-1, the V gene TRBV28; D unclear. The V end lost 2 bases, the J end lost 0 bases, and 10 bases lay between the germline ends. CDR1 and CDR2 from the germline V gene are MDHEN and SYDVKM. The CDR3 is 15 residues long. The DNA for the CDR3 is TGTGCCAGCAGTTTAAGAGGTCGGGTGAACACTGAAGCTTTCTTT. Translating it yields CASSLRGRVNTEAFF.

This chain joins TRBV19 and TRBJ2-1, with 7 bases that match TRBD2. Germline V gene data show CDR1 as LNHDA and CDR2 as SQIVND (reference sequence). CDR3 length equals 18 residues. The V segment lost 6 bases and the J segment 0 bases; nucleotides outside the gene matches: 14. CDR3: CASSHLAGGGGSYNEQFF. CDR3 in DNA: TGTGCCAGTAGCCATTTGGCAGGTGGCGGGGGCTCCTACAATGAGCAGTTCTTC.

This sequence joins TRBV2 and TRBJ2-1, with 8 bases identical to TRBD2. The CDR3 has 16 residues. Germline trimming cut 2 bases from V and 6 bases from J; bases unmatched to any gene: 9. CDR1 is SNHLY and CDR2 is FYNNEI in the germline V gene. This CDR3 is CASSEPVGLGGNEQFF. The CDR3, as DNA: TGTGCCAGCAGTGAACCGGTGGGACTAGGTGGCAATGAGCAGTTCTTC.

CDR3 in DNA: TGCGCCAGCAGCCGAACGGGACAGGCGAACACCGGGGAGCTGTTTTTT. Translation gives CASSRTGQANTGELFF. The chain employs TRBV5-1 and TRBJ2-2, with 8 positions matching TRBD1. With V trimmed by 4 bases and J by 0 bases, 5 bases remained unmatched. The CDR3 length is 16 residues. Germline loops: CDR1 SGHRS, CDR2 YFSETQ. Together with reference TRBV5-1 and TRBJ2-2, the CDR3 gives the full variable domain: KAGVTQTPRYLIKTRGQQVTLSCSPISGHRSVSWYQQTPGQGLQFLFEYFSETQRNKGNFPGRFSGRQFSNSRSEMNVSTLELGDSALYLCASSRTGQANTGELFFGEGSRLTVL.

J is TRBJ1-5 and V is TRBV7-2; TRBD1 is a possible D gene (5 bases). Per the germline V gene, CDR1 is SGHTA and CDR2 is FQGNSA. The CDR3 runs to 16 residues. The germline V and J ends were trimmed by 0 bases and 3 bases, with 12 bases remaining between them. In DNA, the CDR3 is TGTGCCAGCAGCTTAGCGTGGGCAGGGAACAATCAGCCCCAGCATTTT. It specifies CASSLAWAGNNQPQHF.

The chain links TRBV9 to TRBJ1-4, with D possibly TRBD1 on 6 matching bases. From germline, CDR1 is SGDLS and CDR2 YYNGEE. The V gene lost 2 bases and the J gene lost 3 bases, with 14 bases spanning the gap. CDR3 length equals 16 residues. DNA for the CDR3: TGTGCCAGCAGCGTGAATGTCGGGGGCCCTAATGAAAAACTGTTTTTT. Protein: CASSVNVGGPNEKLFF.

V and J are TRBV9 and TRBJ2-1; D ambiguous. CDR3 size: 14 residues. Germline V gene sequence: CDR1 SGDLS, CDR2 YYNGEE. Trimming cost V 5 bases and J 12 bases, with 21 bases left between them. The chain's CDR3 is CASRPAGIAQGQFF. CDR3 bases: TGTGCCAGCAGGCCGGCAGGTATCGCTCAAGGGCAGTTCTTC.

CDR3 in DNA: TGTGCCAGCAGCGTAGGAATCGGAGGTGAGCGCCAAGAGACCCAGTACTTC. Its translation: CASSVGIGGERQETQYF. The chain carries TRBV9 and TRBJ2-5; a possible D gene is TRBD2 (5 bases). There are 17 residues in the CDR3. V lost 0 bases, J lost 1 base, and 16 bases lay in between. Germline CDR1 reads SGDLS; CDR2 reads YYNGEE. Full variable domain (rest looked up from reference TRBV9 and TRBJ2-5): DSGVTQTPKHLITATGQRVTLRCSPRSGDLSVYWYQQSLDQGLQFLIQYYNGEERAKGNILERFSAQQFPDLHSELNLSSLELGDSALYFCASSVGIGGERQETQYFGPGTRLLVL.

The chain couples TRBV9 to TRBJ2-5, with 14 bases aligning to TRBD2. TRBJ2-7 explains the end of the DNA better; the J call may be wrong. The CDR3 runs 16 residues. CDR1 and CDR2 (germline): SGDLS, YYNGEE. The chain's CDR3 is CASSVRSTSGGAEQYF. CDR3 DNA: TGTGCCAGCAGCGTTAGGTCGACTAGCGGGGGGGCCGAGCAGTACTTC.

The V gene is TRBV30, the J gene TRBJ1-2, with D possibly matching TRBD1 (6 bases). Germline V lookup: CDR1 GTSNPN, CDR2 SVGIG (reference sequence). V lost 5 bases and J lost 0, with 13 bases in between. The CDR3 spans 14 residues. The CDR3 loop reads CAWGTGSANYGYTF. Written as DNA, the CDR3 is TGTGCCTGGGGTACAGGGTCGGCTAACTATGGCTACACCTTC.

The V and J genes are TRBV6-1 and TRBJ1-6; a possible D gene is TRBD1 (6 bases). In germline, CDR1 is MNHNS, CDR2 SASEGT. The CDR3 loop spans 20 amino acids. V lost 2 bases and J lost 4, with 24 bases in between. CDR3 coding DNA: TGTGCCAGCAGTGAAAGGAAACCAGGGACATTAGGGAGATATAATTCACCCCTCCACTTT. Translated, it gives CASSERKPGTLGRYNSPLHF.

This clone showed up just once. The V gene is TRBV15, the J gene TRBJ1-1, with D uncertain. V lost 0 bases and J 2 bases, leaving 10 bases between the germline ends. Germline values: CDR1 LNHNV, CDR2 YYDKDF (reference sequence). CDR3 size: 15 residues. CDR3 bases: TGTGCCACCAGCAGAGATAGGGCGGTAAACACTGAAGCTTTCTTT. Translation: CATSRDRAVNTEAFF.

This clone turned up a few times. The genes are TRBV2 and TRBJ1-5; D remains ambiguous. CDR1 is SNHLY, CDR2 FYNNEI, per germline. V was trimmed by 6 bases and J by 6 bases, leaving 6 bases between them. This CDR3 has 11 amino acids. This CDR3 reads CASRLGQPQHF. The CDR3 DNA follows: TGTGCCAGCAGGCTAGGTCAGCCCCAGCATTTT.

The chain uses TRBV7-6 and TRBJ1-5; D gene uncertain. CDR1 and CDR2 (germline): SGHVS, FNYEAQ. The V end lost 1 base, the J end lost 1 base, and 20 bases lay between the germline ends. The CDR3 consists of 19 residues. The CDR3: CASSLEPTPGKGSNQPQHF. CDR3 coding DNA: TGTGCCAGCAGCTTAGAGCCCACCCCCGGGAAGGGAAGCAATCAGCCCCAGCATTTT. The full variable domain, rest sourced from reference TRBV7-6 and TRBJ1-5, is GAGVSQSPRYKVTKRGQDVALRCDPISGHVSLYWYRQALGQGPEFLTYFNYEAQQDKSGLPNDRFSAERPEGSISTLTIQRTEQRDSAMYRCASSLEPTPGKGSNQPQHFGDGTRLSIL.

This clone has more than one count but fewer than ten. The CDR3 here is CASRGTSSYEQYF. CDR3 nucleotide sequence: TGTGCCAGCAGAGGGACAAGCTCCTACGAGCAGTACTTC. The chain uses TRBV2 and TRBJ2-7; weak D call: TRBD1 (6 bases). V lost 6 bases and J lost 0, with 9 bases in between. Germline V CDR1 and CDR2: SNHLY, FYNNEI. The CDR3 has 13 amino acids.

The chain is built from TRBV13 and TRBJ1-4; TRBD1 aligns across 8 bases. This CDR3 is 15 amino acids long. Germline V gives CDR1 PRHDT, CDR2 FYEKMQ (reference sequence). The junction had 4 bases not matched to a gene; V was cut back by 3 bases and J by 4 bases. The CDR3 reads CASSLGRGRNEKLFF. The CDR3 DNA reads as TGTGCCAGCAGCTTGGGCAGGGGGCGTAATGAAAAACTGTTTTTT.

V is TRBV6-1 and J is TRBJ1-5; D not certain. The CDR3 has 14 amino acids. The V gene's germline CDR1 is MNHNS and CDR2 SASEGT. V was shortened by 11 bases and J by 0 bases, with 14 bases between the two germline ends. The CDR3 nucleotides are TGTGCCGCCTTTGCGGGATATAGCAATCAGCCCCAGCATTTT. As protein: CAAFAGYSNQPQHF.